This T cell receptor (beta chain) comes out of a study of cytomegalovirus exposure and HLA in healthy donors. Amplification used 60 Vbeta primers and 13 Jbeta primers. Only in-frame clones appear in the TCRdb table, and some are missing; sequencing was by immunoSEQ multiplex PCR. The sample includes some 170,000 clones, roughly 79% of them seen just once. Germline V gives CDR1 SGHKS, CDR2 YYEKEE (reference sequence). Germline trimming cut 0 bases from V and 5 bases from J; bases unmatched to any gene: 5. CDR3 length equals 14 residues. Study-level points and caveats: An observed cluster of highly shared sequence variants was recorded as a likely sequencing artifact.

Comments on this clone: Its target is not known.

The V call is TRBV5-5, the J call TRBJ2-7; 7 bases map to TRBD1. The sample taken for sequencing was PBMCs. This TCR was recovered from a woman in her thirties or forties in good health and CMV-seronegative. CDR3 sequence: CASSLGQGSDEQYF. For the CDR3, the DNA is TGTGCCAGCAGCTTGGGACAGGGCTCGGACGAGCAGTACTTC.